This T cell receptor (beta chain) originates from a study of neurological immune-mediated disorders. Regarding the study as a whole: The greatest TCR clonal expansion occurred in HTLV-1-associated myelopathy and the least in multiple sclerosis, which fell below healthy controls. Repertoires from 18 of 34 multiple sclerosis patients grouped phylogenetically into a related-CDR3 cluster, suggesting a possible signature. CDR3 amino acid sequences found in expanded clones were never shared across subjects, suggesting private repertoires in all groups.

Every sequencing run generated over 180 million TCR-beta sequences from 15-18 subjects. A single record per CDR3 protein comes from TCRdb applying MiXCR to the 5' RACE reads. The table shows about 66,000 distinct CDR3 sequences, with less than 4% occurring only once. For this clonotype: Its antigen remains unknown.

The germline V gene has CDR1 SNHLY and CDR2 FYNNEI. CDR3 size: 18 residues. Trimming cost V 8 bases and J 6 bases; bases outside gene matches: 18. The TCR originated in a man younger than 45 with multiple sclerosis. Source material: PBMCs. The chain is built from TRBV2 and TRBJ2-1; 11 bases line up with TRBD2. CDR3 residues: CASAATLIAGGTVNEQFF. The CDR3 bases are TGTGCCAGCGCTGCGACCCTAATAGCGGGGGGGACGGTCAATGAGCAGTTCTTC.